This TCR beta chain was recovered during a study of blood T cells in healthy people across ages. This clonotype showed up just a few times. Its antigen remains unidentified. Trimming left V 4 bases short and J 1 base short, with 16 bases between. Germline V lookup: CDR1 SQVTM, CDR2 ANQGSEA. The CDR3 runs to 15 residues. Then a second PCR, running about 6 to 11 cycles, was carried out with a sample-barcoded 5' primer and a J-beta primer mix. A template-switch adaptor that had 12 random nucleotides put a tag on each cDNA molecule. Each CDR3 protein gets one entry after TCRdb re-called the 5' RACE reads with MiXCR. The data contain 750,000 or so distinct CDR3 sequences, roughly 25% of them singletons. Overall study findings and caveats: Long-lived donors exceeded aged donors in naive CD4+ cells and diversity.

These same records also appear under a second study, on T cells of mothers and their children.

V and J are TRBV29-1 and TRBJ2-5; no definite D call. Sequenced material: blood. The receptor comes from a boy younger than 18 in good health. CDR3 sequence: CSVGGLSLPQETQYF. In DNA form, the CDR3 reads TGCAGCGTTGGAGGCCTTTCCCTACCCCAAGAGACCCAGTACTTC.